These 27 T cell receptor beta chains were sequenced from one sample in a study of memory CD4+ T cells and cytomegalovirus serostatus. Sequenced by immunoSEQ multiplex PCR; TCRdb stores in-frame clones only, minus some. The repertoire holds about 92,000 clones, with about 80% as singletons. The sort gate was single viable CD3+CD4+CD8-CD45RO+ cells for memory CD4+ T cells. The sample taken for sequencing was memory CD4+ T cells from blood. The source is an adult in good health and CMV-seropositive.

In DNA, the CDR3 is TGTGCCAGCTCACCAGATAGTAGCGAGCAGTACTTC. This translates into CASSPDSSEQYF. The chain links TRBV18 to TRBJ2-7; D gene uncertain. The CDR3 sequence is 12 residues long. Per germline, CDR1 KGHSH and CDR2 LQKENI. The germline V and J ends were trimmed by 2 bases and 6 bases, with 8 bases remaining between them.

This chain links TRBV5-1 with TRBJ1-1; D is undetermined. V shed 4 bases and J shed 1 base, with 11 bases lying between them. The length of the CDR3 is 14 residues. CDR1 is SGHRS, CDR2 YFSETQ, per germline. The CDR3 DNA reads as TGCGCCAGCAGCCCAGGTTCGGGGAACACTGAAGCTTTCTTT. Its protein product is CASSPGSGNTEAFF.

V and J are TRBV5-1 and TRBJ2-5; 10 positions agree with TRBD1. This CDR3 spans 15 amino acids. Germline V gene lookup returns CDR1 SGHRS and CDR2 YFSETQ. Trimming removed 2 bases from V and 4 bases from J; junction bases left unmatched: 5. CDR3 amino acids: CASSFQDRGIETQYF. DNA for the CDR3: TGCGCCAGCAGCTTTCAGGACAGGGGGATAGAGACCCAGTACTTC.

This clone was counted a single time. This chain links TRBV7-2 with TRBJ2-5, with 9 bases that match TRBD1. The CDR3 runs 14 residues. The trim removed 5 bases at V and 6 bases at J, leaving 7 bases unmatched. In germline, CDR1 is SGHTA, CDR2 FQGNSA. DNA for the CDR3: TGTGCCAGCAGCGTCCGACAGGGGGGACAGACCCAGTACTTC. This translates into CASSVRQGGQTQYF.

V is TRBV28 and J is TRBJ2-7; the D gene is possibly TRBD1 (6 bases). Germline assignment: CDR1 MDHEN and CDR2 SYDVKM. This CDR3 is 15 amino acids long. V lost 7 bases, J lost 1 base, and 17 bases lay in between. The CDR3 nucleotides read TGTGCCAGCACCGGATACAGGGCTCAATCCTACGAGCAGTACTTC. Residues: CASTGYRAQSYEQYF.

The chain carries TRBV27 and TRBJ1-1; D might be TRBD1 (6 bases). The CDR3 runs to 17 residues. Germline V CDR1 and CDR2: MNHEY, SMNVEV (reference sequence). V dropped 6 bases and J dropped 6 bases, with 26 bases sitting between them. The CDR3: CASSSTGRGSLIAEAFF. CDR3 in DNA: TGTGCCAGCAGCTCGACAGGAAGAGGATCTCTAATCGCTGAAGCTTTCTTT.

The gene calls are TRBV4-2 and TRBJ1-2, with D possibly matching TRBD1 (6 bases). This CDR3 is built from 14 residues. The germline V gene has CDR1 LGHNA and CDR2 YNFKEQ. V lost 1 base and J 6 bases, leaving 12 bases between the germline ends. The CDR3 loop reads CASSQVGGIDGYTF. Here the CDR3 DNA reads TGTGCCAGCAGCCAAGTAGGGGGAATCGATGGCTACACCTTC.

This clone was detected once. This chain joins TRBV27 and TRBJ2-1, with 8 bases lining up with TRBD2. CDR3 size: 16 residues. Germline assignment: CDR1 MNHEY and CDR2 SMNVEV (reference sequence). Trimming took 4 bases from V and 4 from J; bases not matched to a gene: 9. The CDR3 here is CASSYGLAETYNEQFF. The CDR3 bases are TGTGCCAGCAGTTACGGACTAGCAGAAACTTACAATGAGCAGTTCTTC.

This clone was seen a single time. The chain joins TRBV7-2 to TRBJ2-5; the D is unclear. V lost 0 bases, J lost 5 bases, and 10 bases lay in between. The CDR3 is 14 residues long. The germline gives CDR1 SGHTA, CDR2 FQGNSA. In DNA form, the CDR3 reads TGTGCCAGCAGCTTAGCGGCCAGGCGGGAGACCCAGTACTTC. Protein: CASSLAARRETQYF.

In nucleotides, the CDR3 is TGTGCCAGCAGCGTAGGTAGCGGGAGCACAGATACGCAGTATTTT. Residues: CASSVGSGSTDTQYF. The rearrangement uses TRBV9 and TRBJ2-3; 7 bases align to TRBD2. This CDR3 has 15 amino acids. In germline, CDR1 is SGDLS, CDR2 YYNGEE. V was clipped by 0 bases and J by 0 bases; unmatched bases: 1.

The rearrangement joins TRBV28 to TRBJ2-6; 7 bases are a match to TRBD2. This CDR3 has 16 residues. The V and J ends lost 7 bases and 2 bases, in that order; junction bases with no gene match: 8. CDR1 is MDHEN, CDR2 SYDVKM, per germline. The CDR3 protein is CASNRGGVAGANVLTF. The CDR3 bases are TGTGCCAGCAACCGGGGAGGGGTTGCTGGGGCCAACGTCCTGACTTTC.

DNA of the CDR3: TGTGCCAGCAGTCCGAGCTCCTACGAGCAGTACTTC. This sequence encodes CASSPSSYEQYF. This chain links TRBV28 with TRBJ2-7; no clear D gene. The V end was cut by 5 bases, the J end by 0 bases, with 5 bases between. Germline assignment: CDR1 MDHEN and CDR2 SYDVKM. The CDR3 spans 12 residues. The full variable domain, with the rest looked up from reference TRBV28 and TRBJ2-7, is DVKVTQSSRYLVKRTGEKVFLECVQDMDHENMFWYRQDPGLGLRLIYFSYDVKMKEKGDIPEGYSVSREKKERFSLILESASTNQTSMYLCASSPSSYEQYFGPGTRLTVT.

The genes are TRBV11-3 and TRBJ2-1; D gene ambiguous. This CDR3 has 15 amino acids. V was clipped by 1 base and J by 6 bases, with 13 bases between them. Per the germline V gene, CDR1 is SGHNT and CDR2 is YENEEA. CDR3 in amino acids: CASSLGSPDFNEQFF. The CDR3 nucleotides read TGTGCCAGCAGCTTAGGTTCCCCCGACTTCAATGAGCAGTTCTTC. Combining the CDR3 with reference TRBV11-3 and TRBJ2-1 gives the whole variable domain EAGVVQSPRYKIIEKKQPVAFWCNPISGHNTLYWYLQNLGQGPELLIRYENEEAVDDSQLPKDRFSAERLKGVDSTLKIQPAELGDSAVYLCASSLGSPDFNEQFFGPGTRLTVL.

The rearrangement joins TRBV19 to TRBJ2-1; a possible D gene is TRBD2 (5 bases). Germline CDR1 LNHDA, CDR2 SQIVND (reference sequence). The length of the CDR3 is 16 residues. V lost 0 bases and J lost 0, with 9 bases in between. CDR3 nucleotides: TGTGCCAGTAGTATAGATCCTGGGAGCTCCTACAATGAGCAGTTCTTC. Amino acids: CASSIDPGSSYNEQFF.

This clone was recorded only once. CDR3 bases: TGTGCCAGTAGCCTCAGGACAGGGGGCAAGGAATTGGGAGGCTACACCTTC. It encodes CASSLRTGGKELGGYTF. The gene calls are TRBV19 and TRBJ1-2, with TRBD1 matching 11 bases. Trimming removed 6 bases from V and 8 bases from J; junction bases left unmatched: 17. Looked up from germline, CDR1 is LNHDA and CDR2 is SQIVND (reference sequence). The CDR3 is made up of 17 amino acids.

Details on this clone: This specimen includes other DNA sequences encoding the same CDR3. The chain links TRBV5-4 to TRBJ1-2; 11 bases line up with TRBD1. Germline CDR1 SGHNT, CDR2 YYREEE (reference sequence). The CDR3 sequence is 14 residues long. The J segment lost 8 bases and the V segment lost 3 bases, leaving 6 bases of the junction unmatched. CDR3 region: CASSSGQGVYGYTF. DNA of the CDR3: TGTGCCAGCAGCTCGGGACAGGGGGTTTACGGCTACACCTTC.

In nucleotides, the CDR3 is TGTGCCAGCAGGTGGGTGGAGCTACCTAACTATGGCTACACCTTC. It specifies CASRWVELPNYGYTF. V gene TRBV6-1 combines with J gene TRBJ1-2, with D unresolved. Germline CDR1 MNHNS, CDR2 SASEGT. The ends were cut back, 6 bases at V and 0 bases at J, with 14 bases in the middle. There are 15 residues in the CDR3.

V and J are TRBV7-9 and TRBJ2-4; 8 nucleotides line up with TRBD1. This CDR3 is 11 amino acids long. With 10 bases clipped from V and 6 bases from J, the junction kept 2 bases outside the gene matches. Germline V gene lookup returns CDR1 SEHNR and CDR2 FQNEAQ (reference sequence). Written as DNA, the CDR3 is TGTGCCACCGACAGGGGAAACATTCAGTACTTC. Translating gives CATDRGNIQYF.

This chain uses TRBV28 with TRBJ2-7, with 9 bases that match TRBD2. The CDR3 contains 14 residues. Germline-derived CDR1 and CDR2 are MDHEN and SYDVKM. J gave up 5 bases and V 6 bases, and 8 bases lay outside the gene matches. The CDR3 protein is CASSPAGGPHEQYF. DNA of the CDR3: TGTGCCAGCAGCCCCGCGGGGGGGCCCCACGAGCAGTACTTC.

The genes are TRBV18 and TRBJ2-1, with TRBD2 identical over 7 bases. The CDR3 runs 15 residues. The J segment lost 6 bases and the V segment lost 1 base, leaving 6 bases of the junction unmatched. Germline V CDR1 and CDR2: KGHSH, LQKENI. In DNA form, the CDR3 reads TGTGCCAGCTCACCACGGGCGGGAGCGGGCAATGAGCAGTTCTTC. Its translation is CASSPRAGAGNEQFF.

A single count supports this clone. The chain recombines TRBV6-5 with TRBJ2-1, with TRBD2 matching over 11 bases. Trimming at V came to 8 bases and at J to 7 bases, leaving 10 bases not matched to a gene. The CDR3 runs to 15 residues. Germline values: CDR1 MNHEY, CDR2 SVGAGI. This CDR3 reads CASRPTGTSGNEQFF. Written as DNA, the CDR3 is TGTGCCAGCCGTCCGACCGGGACTAGCGGAAATGAGCAGTTCTTC.

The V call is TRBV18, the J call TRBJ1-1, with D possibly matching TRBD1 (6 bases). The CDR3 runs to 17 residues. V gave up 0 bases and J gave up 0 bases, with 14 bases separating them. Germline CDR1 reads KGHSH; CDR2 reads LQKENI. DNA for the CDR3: TGTGCCAGCTCACCACCCGTTATAGGGGGGGTGAACACTGAAGCTTTCTTT. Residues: CASSPPVIGGVNTEAFF.

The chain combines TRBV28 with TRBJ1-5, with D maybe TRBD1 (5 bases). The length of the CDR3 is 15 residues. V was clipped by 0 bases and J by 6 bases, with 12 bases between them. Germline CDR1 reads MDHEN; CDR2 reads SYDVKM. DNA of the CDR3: TGTGCCAGCAGTTTATGGCTGAGGGGCAGTCAGCCCCAGCATTTT. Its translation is CASSLWLRGSQPQHF.

The CDR3 loop reads CASRARVGGRQNEQFF. The DNA for the CDR3 is TGTGCCAGCAGGGCCCGTGTTGGCGGGAGACAGAATGAGCAGTTCTTC. This chain uses TRBV6-6 with TRBJ2-1; 7 bases align to TRBD2. Per the germline V gene, CDR1 is MNHNY and CDR2 is SVGAGI (reference sequence). V dropped 6 bases and J dropped 7; count of bases not matched to a gene: 15. This CDR3 is built from 16 residues.

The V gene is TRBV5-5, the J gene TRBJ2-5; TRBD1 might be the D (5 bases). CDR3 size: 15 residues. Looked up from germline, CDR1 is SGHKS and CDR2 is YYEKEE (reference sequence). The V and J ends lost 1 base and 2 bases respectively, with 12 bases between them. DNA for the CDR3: TGTGCCAGCAGCTTGTCTACAGGCCAGCAAGAGACCCAGTACTTC. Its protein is CASSLSTGQQETQYF.

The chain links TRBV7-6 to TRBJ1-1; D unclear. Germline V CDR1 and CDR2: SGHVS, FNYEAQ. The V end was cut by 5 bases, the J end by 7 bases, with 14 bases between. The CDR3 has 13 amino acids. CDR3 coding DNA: TGTGCCAGCAGCCTGCAGATGGGGAGTGAAGCTTTCTTT. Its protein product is CASSLQMGSEAFF. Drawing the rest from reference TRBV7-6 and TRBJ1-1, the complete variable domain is GAGVSQSPRYKVTKRGQDVALRCDPISGHVSLYWYRQALGQGPEFLTYFNYEAQQDKSGLPNDRFSAERPEGSISTLTIQRTEQRDSAMYRCASSLQMGSEAFFGQGTRLTVV.

In DNA, the CDR3 is TGTGCCAGCAGCTCGGACAGGGTAGTAGCTTTCTTT. This encodes CASSSDRVVAFF. This chain uses TRBV7-8 with TRBJ1-1; 8 nucleotides line up with TRBD1. Unmatched junction bases numbered 5, after V lost 4 bases and J lost 10 bases. The CDR3 spans 12 residues. The V gene's germline CDR1 is SGHVS and CDR2 FQNEAQ.